Given below is one TCR beta chain in context. Its binding antigen is unknown. No much larger clonotype is one base removed from it; base qualities were not supplied. This sample is part of a study of PD-1 blockade in classical Hodgkin lymphoma (dated by TCRdb to 2020 to 2021). Concerning the study at large: Nivolumab dosing was 3 mg/kg intravenously every 2 weeks, continuing until either disease progression or unacceptable toxicity. A peripheral blood immune signature of response to PD-1 blockade in classical Hodgkin lymphoma was defined using TCR beta sequencing and CyTOF.

The meaning of the sample's time point label: cycle 4 day 1 (C4D1), after 6 weeks of nivolumab. All trial patients had relapsed after autologous stem cell transplantation, with cohorts A, B and C differing in prior brentuximab vedotin exposure. The trial cohort included more than 55 patients with relapsed/refractory classical Hodgkin lymphoma, and each patient had a best overall response of complete response, partial response or progressive disease. Trial patients were treated with single-agent nivolumab in the multi-cohort phase II CheckMate 205 trial. An independent review committee assessed best overall response by applying the 2007 International Working Group response criteria. Trial PBMCs were obtained immediately prior to nivolumab initiation (C1D1) and on therapy at cycle 2 day 1 and cycle 4 day 1. Peripheral blood was collected in 8 mL Vacutainer Cell Preparation Tubes, from which PBMCs were isolated by centrifugation and then cryopreserved.

Results and caveats for the whole study, not just this receptor: By C4D1, a significant rise was seen in CD4+ TCR diversity but not in CD8+ TCR diversity (p=0.0027 vs p=0.16), and the rise was most apparent among complete responders (p=0.02). Diversity was lower in patients who began nivolumab less than 1 year after ASCT, so these patients were left out of later analyses to avoid confounding by immune reconstitution. Baseline diversity similar to that of newly diagnosed patients was observed in trial patients achieving complete response, whereas significantly lower diversity was observed in partial responders and progressors. The study was limited to a single clinical trial cohort, and causes of repertoire differences, possibly disease activity or prior therapy, remained undefined. Baseline TCR diversity was reported as lower in newly diagnosed patients than in healthy donors, and lower still in relapsed/refractory patients.

Genomic DNA was extracted with the Qiagen DNeasy kit from unsorted PBMCs and from negatively selected CD4+ and CD8+ fractions. TCR beta CDR3 regions were amplified by immunoSEQ multiplex PCR using primers annealing to V and J segments. Amplification bias was minimized using a synthetic immune receptor repertoire, and residual bias was removed computationally after sequencing. The paper's processing steps were these. Custom Python scripts were used to quantify repertoire diversity as the Shannon entropy index. Unsorted, CD4+ and CD8+ repertoires were analyzed separately, except for combined analyses in which CD4+ and CD8+ sequences were merged in silico. A clone was considered expanded if an increase in frequency of at least 2-fold after treatment relative to C1D1 was found, and a pseudocount of 0.5 was applied to clones undetected at baseline. Clones with 0 or 1 copy at C1D1 were defined as singleton clones, while clones with 2 or more copies were defined as non-singleton clones. By matching protein sequences in sorted samples from the same patient, clones expanded in unsorted samples were annotated as CD4+, CD8+ or unknown. Wilcoxon tests were applied to paired samples to test diversity changes from C1D1 to C4D1. Sourced from immuneACCESS, this table was stored by TCRdb with only in-frame sequences that have V and J called. A share of the clones is absent; for the studies checked, an unresolved V gene accounts for under half, and the remainder has no known explanation. The V and J calls and the clone size are those of that table, but D and trimming were determined from the DNA. This sample is represented by around 90,000 clones; just under 80% of them were singletons. The ten largest account for about 9.4% of the sample.

The specimen was peripheral blood mononuclear cells (PBMCs), collected before the fourth cycle of nivolumab. The sequence came from a human donor with classical Hodgkin lymphoma.

Here the CDR3 is given as CASSVEGQGVPDTQYF. The nucleotides are TGTGCCAGCAGCGTAGAGGGACAGGGGGTTCCAGATACGCAGTATTTT. The chain was built from TRBV9 and TRBJ2-3, with 11 bases matching TRBD1. Based on the germline V gene, the CDR1 and CDR2 sequences are SGDLS and YYNGEE. The CDR3 goes from the cysteine to the phenylalanine over 16 residues. Only the CDR3 part of the read is kept: 48 bases, read in frame from the first base. V trim: 0 bases; J trim: 4 bases; unmatched bases: 4. The CDR3, completed at both ends by the reference TRBV9 and TRBJ2-3 genes, gives the full variable domain DSGVTQTPKHLITATGQRVTLRCSPRSGDLSVYWYQQSLDQGLQFLIQYYNGEERAKGNILERFSAQQFPDLHSELNLSSLELGDSALYFCASSVEGQGVPDTQYFGPGTRLTVL.